One sample yielded the 2 T cell receptor beta chains listed below, sequenced in a study of blood T cell repertoires in COVID-19 (dated by TCRdb to 2019 to 2021). Libraries were prepared through the immunoSEQ multiplex PCR assay. TCRdb took this table from immuneACCESS and kept in-frame rearrangements with V and J called. Such tables lack part of the clones; where checked against another copy, unresolved V genes explain under half of the gap, and the rest is unexplained. Present in this sample are 150,000 to 200,000 clones, 88% of which were seen just once. The ten most abundant clones make up 3.5% to 4.5% of the sample. Sample: peripheral blood. All receptors derive from a human donor in a cohort sampled during active COVID-19.

This clone was observed a single time. The chain recombines TRBV5-1 with TRBJ2-3, with a possible D match to TRBD1 (6 bases). Looked up from germline, CDR1 is SGHRS and CDR2 is YFSETQ. Trimming left V 2 bases short and J 4 bases short, with 14 bases between. This CDR3 is 15 amino acids long. Here the CDR3 DNA reads TGCGCCAGCAGCTTACTACAGGGTACGGCAGATACGCAGTATTTT. Amino acid sequence: CASSLLQGTADTQYF.

The V and J genes are TRBV12-3 or TRBV12-4 and TRBJ1-6, with TRBD1 matching over 9 bases. The CDR3 contains 13 residues. With V trimmed by 5 bases and J by 10 bases, 3 bases remained unmatched. The CDR3 is CASSQGQGSPLHF. The CDR3 nucleotides read TGTGCCAGCAGTCAAGGACAGGGGTCACCCCTCCACTTT.